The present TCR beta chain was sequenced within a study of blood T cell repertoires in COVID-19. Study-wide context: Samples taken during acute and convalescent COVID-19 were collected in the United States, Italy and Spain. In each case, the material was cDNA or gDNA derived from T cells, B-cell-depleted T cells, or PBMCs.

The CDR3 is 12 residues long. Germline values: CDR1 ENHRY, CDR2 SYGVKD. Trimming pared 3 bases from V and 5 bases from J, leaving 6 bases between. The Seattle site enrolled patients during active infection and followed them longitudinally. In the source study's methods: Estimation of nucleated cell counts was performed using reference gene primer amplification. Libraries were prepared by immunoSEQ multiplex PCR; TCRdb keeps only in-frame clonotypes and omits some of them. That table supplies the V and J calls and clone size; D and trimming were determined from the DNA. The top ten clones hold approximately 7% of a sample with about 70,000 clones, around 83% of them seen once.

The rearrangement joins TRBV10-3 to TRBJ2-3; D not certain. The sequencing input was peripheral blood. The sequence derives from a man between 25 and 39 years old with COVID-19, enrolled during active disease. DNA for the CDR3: TGTGCCATCAGTGATAGTCGAGATACGCAGTATTTT. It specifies CAISDSRDTQYF.